One T cell receptor (beta chain) is described in this entry. This clonotype was counted between two and nine times. There is no known antigen for this receptor. No qualities accompany the bases; no much larger clone lies one base away. The data originate from a study of vaccination and CD4 T cells after COVID-19 (dated by TCRdb to between 2020 and 2023). For context, the study as a whole: Convalescent patients had a positive SARS-CoV-2 result on nasal swab PCR, and of these patients, several had mild disease and one had severe disease. Overlapping spike peptide pools from SARS-CoV-2 and from the common cold coronaviruses HCoV-NL63, HCoV-OC43 and HCoV-229E were used as culture stimuli. Post-vaccine blood samples were taken a median of roughly 72 days after the second vaccine dose, with a range of about 13 to 241 days. In roughly nine COVID-19 convalescent patients and a handful of infection-naive healthy vaccine recipients, the spike-specific CD4+ TCR repertoire before mRNA vaccination was compared with the repertoire after mRNA vaccination. As controls, cultures received a CEFX viral epitope pool (the positive control), an HIV-1 Nef peptide pool (the negative control), or no peptide at all. The convalescent cohort included six males and four females, with two Hispanic individuals, seven Caucasians, two Asians and one multiracial person. Two doses of either the Pfizer-BioNTech BNT162b2 vaccine (n=8) or the Moderna mRNA-1273 vaccine (n=2) were administered to participants. Post-COVID blood samples were collected from convalescent patients a median of around 100 days after diagnosis, with a range of about 35 to 170 days.

The treatment or condition label corresponds to: roughly ten-day PBMC culture with coronavirus spike peptide pools or control peptides (ViraFEST assay). The study used the ViraFEST assay, which expanded antigen-specific T cells with peptide pools and then identified expanded clonotypes by TCR sequencing. The convalescent patients' positive SARS-CoV-2 PCR tests were from March to December 2020, which was before the Alpha, Beta and Delta variants emerged in the United States. Each well held 2 million to 2.5 million PBMCs cultured with approximately 10 ug/ml peptide pools in IMDM containing roughly 4.7% human AB serum and around 10 IU/ml IL-2. Half of the culture medium was replaced with fresh IL-2-containing medium on days 3 and 7. CD4+ T cells were isolated after less than twelve days of culture through negative selection using the EasySep CD4+ T cell isolation kit. Ficoll-Paque Plus gradient centrifugation was used to isolate PBMCs from whole blood, and the isolated PBMCs were then either used fresh or cryopreserved at -140C. Each culture condition was generally run in triplicate wells.

Beyond this particular receptor, the publication reports: An increase in the median number of SARS-CoV-2-reactive clonotypes from more than 20 after infection to some 38 after vaccination was observed, but the change was not found to be significant. Relatively few convalescent patients were included in the study, and early timepoints after natural infection were not analyzed. In convalescent patients, a median approximately 90% of post-vaccine SARS-CoV-2-reactive clones were detected only after vaccination, suggesting vaccine-specific priming. Of the vaccine-specific clones found in convalescent patients, nearly all (304 of 307) were mono-reactive for SARS-CoV-2 spike instead of being cross-reactive with common cold coronaviruses.

Taken from cysteine to phenylalanine, the CDR3 has 15 residues. The retained sequence is limited to the CDR3, 45 bases, with the frame set at the first base. CDR1 and CDR2, per the germline V gene, are MDHEN and SYDVKM. Germline trimming amounts to 9 bases on V and 4 bases on J, with 10 as the count of junction bases outside the gene matches. The library was generated by PCR. DNA from cultured CD4+ T cells was subjected to TCR sequencing with the Oncomine TCR Beta short-read assay at the Johns Hopkins FTIC core. The QIAamp micro DNA kit was used to extract genomic DNA from the cultured CD4+ T cells. The Oncomine TCR Beta libraries from cultured CD4+ T cells were pooled using unique dual indexes and then sequenced on an Illumina iSeq 100. On the authors' methods: Non-productive sequences were removed, and CDR3s not starting with C, not ending with F or W, or shorter than 7 amino acids were discarded. The MANAFEST web application was used to identify antigen-specific clonotypes by comparing peptide-stimulated wells against reference wells and other culture wells. For a clone to be called positive, the clone needed an FDR below 0.05, an odds ratio above 5, and a productive frequency above 0.1% in at least two of three replicate wells. Cross-reactive clonotypes were defined as significantly expanded in both SARS-CoV-2 spike wells and at least one common cold coronavirus spike condition. CDR3 homology was assessed with Levenshtein distances (stringdist) and unrooted phylogenetic trees (ape) in R version 3.6.1. TCRdb applied fastp at Q25 and MiXCR to the public reads, then kept only in-frame beta chains. Here each entry gathers all rows of one CDR3 protein and keeps the most common genes and DNA. TCRdb's processing, not the authors' own work, is the source of the V and J calls. The sample table holds 13,000 to 15,000 distinct CDR3 sequences, of which 30% to 35% were seen once. 10% to 13% of the sample belongs to the ten largest clones.

The rearranged chain carries TRBV28 and TRBJ2-3, and 10 junctional nucleotides match TRBD2. Here the sequenced sample was CD4+ T cells from blood, cultured in vitro, taken after SARS-CoV-2 vaccination. The TCR originated in a human donor who had recovered from COVID-19. CDR3 reads: CASREREGHADTQYF. In nucleotide form, the sequence is TGTGCCAGTCGGGAGCGGGAGGGCCATGCAGATACGCAGTATTTT. Supplemented by the reference TRBV28 and TRBJ2-3 proteins around the CDR3, the complete variable domain is DVKVTQSSRYLVKRTGEKVFLECVQDMDHENMFWYRQDPGLGLRLIYFSYDVKMKEKGDIPEGYSVSREKKERFSLILESASTNQTSMYLCASREREGHADTQYFGPGTRLTVL.